What follows are 10 T cell receptor beta chains derived from one specimen sequenced in a study of blood T cells in healthy people across ages. For the second PCR, which ran for roughly 6 to 12 cycles, a sample-barcoded 5' primer and a J-beta primer mix were used. One entry per CDR3 protein results from TCRdb running MiXCR on the 5' RACE reads. In the table there are some 900,000 distinct CDR3 sequences, roughly 48% of which are singletons. Sequenced material: blood. These receptors were obtained from a man aged 25-45 years in good health.

The chain combines TRBV4-1 with TRBJ1-1; maybe TRBD1 (5 bases). The CDR3 totals 13 residues. Germline loops: CDR1 MGHRA, CDR2 YSYEKL. V was clipped by 7 bases and J by 5 bases, with 14 bases between them. The CDR3 DNA reads as TGCGCCAGCAAGGGGCCCTTAGGGACTGAAGCTTTCTTT. Translated, it gives CASKGPLGTEAFF.

The table lists this clonotype with a few counts. The rearrangement joins TRBV9 to TRBJ1-2; possibly TRBD1 for D (5 bases). The germline V gene has CDR1 SGDLS and CDR2 YYNGEE. Trimming left V 0 bases short and J 3 bases short, with 12 bases between. CDR3 length: 15 amino acids. The CDR3, as DNA: TGTGCCAGCAGCGTAGACCCCGGGACGGACTATGGCTACACCTTC. Translating it yields CASSVDPGTDYGYTF. Full variable domain (missing parts from reference TRBV9 and TRBJ1-2): DSGVTQTPKHLITATGQRVTLRCSPRSGDLSVYWYQQSLDQGLQFLIQYYNGEERAKGNILERFSAQQFPDLHSELNLSSLELGDSALYFCASSVDPGTDYGYTFGSGTRLTVV.

J is TRBJ1-1 and V is TRBV27; D call uncertain. V was cut by 3 bases and J by 3 bases, with 8 bases left in between. The CDR3 is 13 amino acids. The germline gives CDR1 MNHEY, CDR2 SMNVEV (reference sequence). CDR3 sequence (DNA): TGTGCCAGCAGTTTGGAGGAGGACACTGAAGCTTTCTTT. Its protein product is CASSLEEDTEAFF.

Of note for this clonotype: The germline gene is not matched at one end of the junction; a read error may be the cause. The rearrangement uses TRBV5-4 and TRBJ2-5; 8 nucleotides line up with TRBD2. The CDR3 is made up of 17 amino acids. Germline loops: CDR1 SGHNT, CDR2 YYREEE (reference sequence). For the CDR3, the DNA is TGTGCCACCAGCTCGAGCTCGGGACTAGGTCCCCAAGAGACCCAGTACTTC. Protein: CATSSSSGLGPQETQYF. Combining the CDR3 with reference TRBV5-4 and TRBJ2-5 gives the whole variable domain ETGVTQSPTHLIKTRGQQVTLRCSSQSGHNTVSWYQQALGQGPQFIFQYYREEENGRGNFPPRFSGLQFPNYSSELNVNALELDDSALYLCATSSSSGLGPQETQYFGPGTRLLVL.

The chain couples TRBV10-3 to TRBJ2-5; TRBD2 matches 10 bases. The J call is in doubt because the DNA end fits TRBJ2-7 better. The CDR3 contains 16 residues. Germline V CDR1 and CDR2: ENHRY, SYGVKD. CDR3 in DNA: TGTGCCATCAGTGAACCCGGGGCTAGCGGGGGATCCGAGCAGTACTTC. Protein product: CAISEPGASGGSEQYF.

This chain uses TRBV6-6 with TRBJ2-1; a possible D gene is TRBD1 (5 bases). The J call may be mistaken, given a closer DNA end match to TRBJ2-7. This CDR3 has 16 residues. CDR1 and CDR2 from the germline V gene are MNHNY and SVGAGI (reference sequence). The DNA of the CDR3 is TGTGCCAGCAGTTCCGACAAGGGGCGAACGTACAATGAGCAGTACTTC. Translated, it gives CASSSDKGRTYNEQYF.

This clonotype was seen a few times. The chain employs TRBV6-1 and TRBJ1-2, with no clear D. The CDR3 consists of 12 residues. Germline CDR1 is MNHNS and CDR2 is SASEGT. V was pared by 1 base and J by 9 bases, with 9 bases between. The CDR3 sequence: CASSEDTCRYTF. The CDR3 DNA is TGTGCCAGCAGTGAAGACACTTGTCGCTACACCTTC.

The chain recombines TRBV29-1 with TRBJ2-1, with TRBD1 matching over 7 bases. Looked up from germline, CDR1 is SQVTM and CDR2 is ANQGSEA. The V segment lost 4 bases and the J segment 2 bases; nucleotides outside the gene matches: 5. The CDR3 sequence is 14 residues long. Written as DNA, the CDR3 is TGCAGCGTTGGCCGGGACAGTACCTACAATGAGCAGTTCTTC. Amino acids: CSVGRDSTYNEQFF.

This chain links TRBV7-9 with TRBJ2-7, with 13 nucleotides matching TRBD2. Looked up from germline, CDR1 is SEHNR and CDR2 is FQNEAQ (reference sequence). Trimming took 3 bases from V and 0 from J; bases not matched to a gene: 2. The CDR3 covers 16 residues. The chain's CDR3 is CASSFGLAGASYEQYF. CDR3 in DNA: TGTGCCAGCAGCTTCGGACTAGCGGGGGCCTCCTACGAGCAGTACTTC.

V is TRBV11-3 and J is TRBJ1-1; 9 positions agree with TRBD1. This CDR3 contains 16 residues. V lost 6 bases, J lost 2 bases, and 10 bases stayed unmatched. Germline V gene sequence: CDR1 SGHNT, CDR2 YENEEA. In nucleotides, the CDR3 is TGTGCCAGCAGTTTTAATTTGGGACAGGGAAACACTGAAGCTTTCTTT. This translates into CASSFNLGQGNTEAFF.